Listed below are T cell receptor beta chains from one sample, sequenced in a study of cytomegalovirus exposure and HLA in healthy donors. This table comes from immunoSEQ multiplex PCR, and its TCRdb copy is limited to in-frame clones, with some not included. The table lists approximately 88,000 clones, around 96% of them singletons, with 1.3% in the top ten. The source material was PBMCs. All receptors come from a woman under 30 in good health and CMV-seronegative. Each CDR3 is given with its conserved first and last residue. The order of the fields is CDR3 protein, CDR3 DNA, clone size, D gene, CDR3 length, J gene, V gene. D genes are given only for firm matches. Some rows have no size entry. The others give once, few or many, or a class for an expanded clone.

CDR3: CASSWAAGEKTGELFF
DNA: TGTGCCAGTAGTTGGGCGGCGGGAGAGAAAACCGGGGAGCTGTTTTTT
size: .
D: TRBD2
length: 16
J: TRBJ2-2
V: TRBV19

CDR3: CASSLPGNNEQFF
DNA: TGTGCCAGCAGCTTGCCCGGGAACAATGAGCAGTTCTTC
size: .
D: .
length: 13
J: TRBJ2-1
V: TRBV7-6

CDR3: CASSQGAVGNQPQHF
DNA: TGTGCCAGCAGCCAGGGGGCCGTGGGCAATCAGCCCCAGCATTTT
size: .
D: TRBD1
length: 15
J: TRBJ1-5
V: TRBV11-2

CDR3: CASSDEGSGNQPQHF
DNA: TGTGCCAGCAGTGACGAGGGAAGCGGCAATCAGCCCCAGCATTTT
size: .
D: .
length: 15
J: TRBJ1-5
V: TRBV2

CDR3: CASSPGGATYNEQFF
DNA: TGTGCCAGCAGTCCAGGGGGCGCAACTTACAATGAGCAGTTCTTC
size: .
D: TRBD1
length: 15
J: TRBJ2-1
V: TRBV27

CDR3: CASSLVSSDNEQFF
DNA: TGTGCCAGCAGCCTAGTATCCTCGGACAATGAGCAGTTCTTC
size: once
D: .
length: 14
J: TRBJ2-1
V: TRBV11-2

CDR3: CASSISGQADQPQHF
DNA: TGTGCCAGTAGTATCTCTGGACAGGCAGATCAGCCCCAGCATTTT
size: .
D: TRBD1
length: 15
J: TRBJ1-5
V: TRBV19

CDR3: CASSSRLAGYNEQFF
DNA: TGTGCCAGCAGTTCCAGACTAGCGGGGTACAATGAGCAGTTCTTC
size: once
D: TRBD2
length: 15
J: TRBJ2-1
V: TRBV28

CDR3: CASSRQTQGQLMNTEAFF
DNA: TGCGCCAGCAGCCGTCAAACTCAGGGACAGTTGATGAACACTGAAGCTTTCTTT
size: .
D: TRBD1
length: 18
J: TRBJ1-1
V: TRBV4-1

CDR3: CASATVAGELFF
DNA: TGTGCCAGCGCTACGGTGGCCGGGGAGCTGTTTTTT
size: .
D: .
length: 12
J: TRBJ2-2
V: TRBV10-3

CDR3: CASSLGFYSSYEQYF
DNA: TGTGCCAGCAGCTTAGGTTTCTACTCCTCCTACGAGCAGTACTTC
size: .
D: .
length: 15
J: TRBJ2-7
V: TRBV7-9

CDR3: CASSLGVAENQPQHF
DNA: TGTGCCAGCAGCTTAGGGGTTGCGGAAAATCAGCCCCAGCATTTT
size: .
D: .
length: 15
J: TRBJ1-5
V: TRBV7-9

CDR3: CASSPLGSSGNTIYF
DNA: TGTGCCAGCTCACCACTAGGGAGCTCTGGAAACACCATATATTTT
size: .
D: .
length: 15
J: TRBJ1-3
V: TRBV18

CDR3: CASSRLAGDEQFF
DNA: TGTGCCAGCAGTAGGCTAGCGGGAGATGAGCAGTTCTTC
size: .
D: TRBD2
length: 13
J: TRBJ2-1
V: TRBV6-5

CDR3: CATSRTGGYSNQPQHF
DNA: TGTGCCACCAGCAGGACAGGGGGATATAGCAATCAGCCCCAGCATTTT
size: .
D: TRBD1
length: 16
J: TRBJ1-5
V: TRBV15

CDR3: CASSSVGRGSYGYTF
DNA: TGTGCCAGCAGTTCCGTTGGGAGGGGAAGCTATGGCTACACCTTC
size: .
D: .
length: 15
J: TRBJ1-2
V: TRBV27

CDR3: CASSYSGQGGEKLFF
DNA: TGTGCCAGCAGTTACTCCGGACAGGGTGGGGAAAAACTGTTTTTT
size: .
D: TRBD1
length: 15
J: TRBJ1-4
V: TRBV6-5

CDR3: CASSLGLAGEQFF
DNA: TGTGCCAGCAGCTTGGGACTAGCGGGGGAGCAGTTCTTC
size: .
D: TRBD2
length: 13
J: TRBJ2-1
V: TRBV7-2

CDR3: CASSFQTGPYEQYF
DNA: TGTGCCAGCAGCTTCCAGACAGGTCCCTACGAGCAGTACTTC
size: few
D: .
length: 14
J: TRBJ2-7
V: TRBV11-2

CDR3: CSALRQGMNTEAFF
DNA: TGCAGCGCCCTAAGACAGGGCATGAACACTGAAGCTTTCTTT
size: .
D: TRBD1
length: 14
J: TRBJ1-1
V: TRBV29-1

CDR3: CASSRSQSGAGVLGTQYF
DNA: TGCGCCAGCAGCCGAAGCCAATCGGGAGCGGGAGTTCTAGGGACCCAGTACTTC
size: .
D: TRBD2
length: 18
J: TRBJ2-5
V: TRBV4-1

CDR3: CAWSVAGGMETQYF
DNA: TGTGCCTGGAGTGTAGCAGGGGGAATGGAGACCCAGTACTTC
size: .
D: TRBD1
length: 14
J: TRBJ2-5
V: TRBV30

CDR3: CATSGWNEQFF
DNA: TGTGCCACCAGCGGCTGGAATGAGCAGTTCTTC
size: .
D: .
length: 11
J: TRBJ2-1
V: TRBV15

CDR3: CASRRQETIQETQYF
DNA: TGTGCCAGCAGAAGACAGGAAACGATCCAAGAGACCCAGTACTTC
size: .
D: .
length: 15
J: TRBJ2-5
V: TRBV6-5

CDR3: CASSLEQINTGELFF
DNA: TGCGCCAGCAGCTTGGAACAGATTAACACCGGGGAGCTGTTTTTT
size: .
D: .
length: 15
J: TRBJ2-2
V: TRBV5-1

CDR3: CASSPLGTGGKEKLFF
DNA: TGTGCCAGCAGTCCACTCGGGACAGGGGGCAAGGAAAAACTGTTTTTT
size: .
D: TRBD1
length: 16
J: TRBJ1-4
V: TRBV27

CDR3: CATSRDPDGMDRAVAFF
DNA: TGTGCCACCAGCAGAGACCCCGATGGGATGGACAGGGCAGTAGCTTTCTTT
size: few
D: TRBD1
length: 17
J: TRBJ1-1
V: TRBV15

CDR3: CASSQDRTTSGEETQYF
DNA: TGCGCCAGCAGCCAAGATCGGACTACTAGCGGCGAAGAGACCCAGTACTTC
size: .
D: TRBD2
length: 17
J: TRBJ2-5
V: TRBV4-1

CDR3: CASSSLRQGNSPLHF
DNA: TGTGCCAGCAGCTCCCTAAGACAGGGGAACTCACCCCTCCACTTT
size: .
D: TRBD1
length: 15
J: TRBJ1-6
V: TRBV5-6

CDR3: CASSEVLAGGMREQFF
DNA: TGTGCCAGCAGTGAGGTACTAGCGGGAGGGATGAGGGAGCAGTTCTTC
size: .
D: TRBD2
length: 16
J: TRBJ2-1
V: TRBV2

CDR3: CASCGDFTGELFF
DNA: TGTGCCAGCTGCGGGGATTTCACCGGGGAGCTGTTTTTT
size: .
D: .
length: 13
J: TRBJ2-2
V: TRBV4-2

CDR3: CASSPARLGLYEQYF
DNA: TGTGCCAGCAGCCCGGCGAGACTAGGCCTCTACGAGCAGTACTTC
size: once
D: .
length: 15
J: TRBJ2-7
V: TRBV5-8

CDR3: CAWSPTSPSYEQYF
DNA: TGTGCCTGGAGCCCGACTAGCCCCTCCTACGAGCAGTACTTC
size: .
D: TRBD2
length: 14
J: TRBJ2-7
V: TRBV30

CDR3: CASSESIGLAGNNEQFF
DNA: TGCGCCAGCAGTGAGTCTATAGGACTAGCGGGCAACAATGAGCAGTTCTTC
size: .
D: TRBD2
length: 17
J: TRBJ2-1
V: TRBV10-1

CDR3: CAISESTSVSNQPQHF
DNA: TGTGCCATCAGTGAGTCGACATCGGTTAGCAATCAGCCCCAGCATTTT
size: .
D: .
length: 16
J: TRBJ1-5
V: TRBV10-3

CDR3: CASSRRQSPSYNEQFF
DNA: TGCGCCAGCAGCCGGAGACAGTCACCCTCCTACAATGAGCAGTTCTTC
size: .
D: .
length: 16
J: TRBJ2-1
V: TRBV5-1

CDR3: CASSSTFTAGEGNEQFF
DNA: TGTGCCAGCAGCTCCACCTTTACGGCGGGGGAAGGGAATGAGCAGTTCTTC
size: .
D: TRBD2
length: 17
J: TRBJ2-1
V: TRBV11-3

CDR3: CASSLVSGDGYTF
DNA: TGTGCCAGCAGCTTAGTGTCCGGGGATGGCTACACCTTC
size: .
D: .
length: 13
J: TRBJ1-2
V: TRBV7-9

CDR3: CASKDGLLINYGYTF
DNA: TGTGCCAGCAAGGACGGACTTTTAATTAACTATGGCTACACCTTC
size: .
D: .
length: 15
J: TRBJ1-2
V: TRBV6-1

CDR3: CASSYTGGQETQYF
DNA: TGTGCCAGCAGCTACACAGGGGGACAAGAGACCCAGTACTTC
size: .
D: TRBD1
length: 14
J: TRBJ2-5
V: TRBV7-9

CDR3: CASSPDSGNGNEQYF
DNA: TGCGCCAGCAGCCCAGATAGCGGGAACGGGAACGAGCAGTACTTC
size: .
D: TRBD2
length: 15
J: TRBJ2-7
V: TRBV5-1

CDR3: CSAESGVLNIQYF
DNA: TGCAGCGCCGAGTCCGGGGTACTCAACATTCAGTACTTC
size: .
D: .
length: 13
J: TRBJ2-4
V: TRBV29-1

CDR3: CASSLAETYEQYF
DNA: TGTGCCAGCAGTTTAGCAGAGACCTACGAGCAGTACTTC
size: .
D: .
length: 13
J: TRBJ2-7
V: TRBV6-5

CDR3: CASRNRQGALNIIYF
DNA: TGTGCCAGCAGGAACCGACAGGGCGCCTTAAACATCATATATTTT
size: once
D: TRBD1
length: 15
J: TRBJ1-3
V: TRBV4-2

CDR3: CASSWGQAFFYGYTF
DNA: TGTGCCAGCAGCTGGGGACAGGCCTTTTTCTATGGCTACACCTTC
size: .
D: TRBD1
length: 15
J: TRBJ1-2
V: TRBV5-8

CDR3: CASSKQDRGDYEQYF
DNA: TGTGCCAGCAGCAAACAGGACAGGGGGGACTACGAGCAGTACTTC
size: .
D: TRBD1
length: 15
J: TRBJ2-7
V: TRBV11-2

CDR3: CAINQRTGGSEAFF
DNA: TGTGCCATTAACCAACGGACAGGGGGTTCTGAAGCTTTCTTT
size: .
D: TRBD1
length: 14
J: TRBJ1-1
V: TRBV10-3

CDR3: CASSLGLAGAETQYF
DNA: TGCGCCAGCAGCCTCGGACTAGCGGGAGCAGAGACCCAGTACTTC
size: .
D: TRBD2
length: 15
J: TRBJ2-5
V: TRBV4-1

CDR3: CASSKTGYLVGEQYF
DNA: TGTGCCAGCAGCAAAACAGGGTATTTAGTCGGCGAGCAGTACTTC
size: .
D: .
length: 15
J: TRBJ2-7
V: TRBV5-6

CDR3: CASSFTTGFNEQFF
DNA: TGTGCCAGCAGTTTTACCACAGGGTTCAATGAGCAGTTCTTC
size: .
D: .
length: 14
J: TRBJ2-1
V: TRBV6-5

CDR3: CASSDGENYGYTF
DNA: TGTGCCAGCAGTGATGGGGAGAACTATGGCTACACCTTC
size: .
D: .
length: 13
J: TRBJ1-2
V: TRBV2

CDR3: CATRRTGGTETQYF
DNA: TGTGCCACCAGACGGACAGGGGGTACAGAGACCCAGTACTTC
size: .
D: TRBD1
length: 14
J: TRBJ2-5
V: TRBV15